This TCR beta chain stems from a study of T cells in Graves' hyperthyroidism and ophthalmopathy. Amplified regions were TCR beta CDR3 sequences from RNA transcripts. The TCR CDR3 was amplified in a first-round RT-PCR using the HTBI primer set. MiXCR, run by TCRdb on the multiplex PCR reads, gives a single entry per CDR3 protein. Here the sample spans roughly 580,000 distinct CDR3 sequences, approximately 14% being singletons. This clonotype was recorded at least ten times. Its specificity is not known. Unmatched junction bases numbered 7, after V lost 6 bases and J lost 2 bases. The germline gives CDR1 MNHEY, CDR2 SVGEGT. This CDR3 region has 15 residues. General study findings and limits: Most thyroid-expanded clonotypes above 0.001 were also found in blood.

On the basis of clinical symptoms, serum thyroxine and TRAb, thyroid ultrasound and orbital computed tomography, diagnoses were made. The chain joins TRBV6-2 or TRBV6-3 to TRBJ2-1; the match to TRBD2 covers 7 bases. The receptor's source is a young woman with Graves' hyperthyroidism that later progressed to Graves' ophthalmopathy. Sequencing was carried out using blood. The CDR3 here is CASRPRDYTYNEQFF. Written as DNA, the CDR3 is TGTGCCAGCAGACCAAGGGACTATACCTACAATGAGCAGTTCTTC.